This passage covers 18 T cell receptor beta chains from one sample sequenced in a study of blood T cell repertoires in COVID-19. Assay: immunoSEQ multiplex PCR; the TCRdb copy retains only in-frame clones and omits some. This sample has around 200,000 clones, with approximately 90% found just once. The sequencing sample was made of peripheral blood. The receptor set was obtained from a woman older than 75 in a cohort sampled during active or convalescent COVID-19.

The chain recombines TRBV11-3 with TRBJ1-1; 11 bases match TRBD1. The length of the CDR3 is 15 residues. J gave up 4 bases and V 3 bases, and 4 bases lay outside the gene matches. Germline-derived CDR1 and CDR2 are SGHNT and YENEEA. The CDR3 DNA follows: TGTGCCAGCAGCTTGCCGGGACAGGGGGTCACTGAAGCTTTCTTT. Residues: CASSLPGQGVTEAFF.

The chain couples TRBV7-9 to TRBJ1-6, with 10 bases matching TRBD1. Germline-derived CDR1 and CDR2 are SEHNR and FQNEAQ (reference sequence). This CDR3 contains 16 residues. J was trimmed by 9 bases and V by 5 bases; bases with no gene match: 10. The CDR3 protein is CASSPLRDRGFSPLHF. The CDR3 region has the DNA TGTGCCAGCAGCCCACTTCGGGACAGGGGCTTTTCACCCCTCCACTTT.

This clone has just one count. V gene TRBV7-2 combines with J gene TRBJ1-4; maybe TRBD1 (6 bases). This CDR3 comprises 13 residues. V dropped 7 bases and J dropped 8 bases, with 14 bases sitting between them. Germline-derived CDR1 and CDR2 are SGHTA and FQGNSA. In DNA, the CDR3 is TGTGCCAGCAACACAGGGAGGGAAGAAAAACTGTTTTTT. Translated: CASNTGREEKLFF.

V usage is TRBV14 and J usage is TRBJ2-4; D possibly corresponds to TRBD1 (5 bases). The CDR3 consists of 14 residues. V lost 0 bases, J lost 6 bases, and 9 bases lay in between. Germline V gene data show CDR1 as SGHDN and CDR2 as FVKESK. The CDR3 spells CASSQDRQGNIQYF. The CDR3 DNA reads TGTGCCAGCAGCCAAGATCGGCAGGGAAACATTCAGTACTTC.

The chain uses TRBV18 and TRBJ2-7; 8 bases agree with TRBD2. Germline assignment: CDR1 KGHSH and CDR2 LQKENI. The CDR3 runs to 15 residues. V shed 6 bases and J 2 bases; nucleotides not matched to a gene: 9. This chain's CDR3 is CASSPLGSGTYEQYF. The CDR3 DNA reads TGTGCCAGCTCCCCCCTTGGTAGCGGGACCTACGAGCAGTACTTC.

V is TRBV19 and J is TRBJ1-5, with 7 bases that match TRBD1. The CDR3 is made up of 16 amino acids. CDR1 and CDR2 from the germline V gene are LNHDA and SQIVND (reference sequence). The V and J ends lost 5 bases and 9 bases, in that order; junction bases with no gene match: 16. In DNA form, the CDR3 reads TGTGCCAGTAGTCTAAGGACAGGTGGGGGAACGGGGCCCCAGCATTTT. It specifies CASSLRTGGGTGPQHF. Complete variable domain (other parts from reference TRBV19 and TRBJ1-5): DGGITQSPKYLFRKEGQNVTLSCEQNLNHDAMYWYRQDPGQGLRLIYYSQIVNDFQKGDIAEGYSVSREKKESFPLTVTSAQKNPTAFYLCASSLRTGGGTGPQHFGDGTRLSIL.

This clone was counted between two and nine times. The CDR3 DNA sequence: TGTGCCACCAGCAGAGATTGGGACACAATTAATGAAAAACTGTTTTTT. Translation gives CATSRDWDTINEKLFF. The chain joins TRBV15 to TRBJ1-4; D is possibly TRBD1 (6 bases). V gave up 0 bases and J gave up 4 bases, with 12 bases separating them. This CDR3 contains 16 residues. Germline V gene data show CDR1 as LNHNV and CDR2 as YYDKDF (reference sequence).

The chain couples TRBV7-6 to TRBJ1-5; TRBD1 aligns across 7 bases. Losses at the gene ends were 5 bases for V and 4 bases for J; bases not matched to a gene: 11. The CDR3 sequence is 16 residues long. Germline assignment: CDR1 SGHVS and CDR2 FNYEAQ. The CDR3 nucleotides are TGTGCCAGCAGCCGGACCCCCGGGACAGCAAATCAGCCCCAGCATTTT. Its protein product is CASSRTPGTANQPQHF. Complete variable domain (other parts from reference TRBV7-6 and TRBJ1-5): GAGVSQSPRYKVTKRGQDVALRCDPISGHVSLYWYRQALGQGPEFLTYFNYEAQQDKSGLPNDRFSAERPEGSISTLTIQRTEQRDSAMYRCASSRTPGTANQPQHFGDGTRLSIL.

This clone was observed once. The chain links TRBV6-1 to TRBJ1-2; TRBD1 is a possible D gene (6 bases). Germline CDR1 is MNHNS and CDR2 is SASEGT. This CDR3 contains 15 residues. The V end lost 3 bases, the J end lost 4 bases, and 15 bases lay between the germline ends. DNA for the CDR3: TGTGCCAGCAGTGAGACAGGTGCCCTTAGCTATGGCTACACCTTC. Its protein product is CASSETGALSYGYTF.

This clone was observed a handful of times. This chain connects TRBV12-3 or TRBV12-4 to TRBJ1-3; D is uncertain. Trimming took 6 bases from V and 7 from J, leaving 4 bases between them. CDR3 length: 10 amino acids. CDR3 bases: TGTGCCAGCAGGGCCAACACCATATATTTT. This codes for CASRANTIYF.

This clone was seen repeatedly, ten times or more. The V gene is TRBV6-4, the J gene TRBJ2-6; a weak D match, TRBD2 (6 bases). Trimming stripped 2 bases from V and 2 bases from J, with 7 bases between. CDR1 and CDR2 from the germline V gene are MRHNA and SNTAGT. The CDR3 loop spans 15 amino acids. The CDR3 reads CASSDGGPGANVLTF. CDR3 bases: TGTGCCAGCAGTGACGGAGGGCCTGGGGCCAACGTCCTGACTTTC.

V is TRBV6-5 and J is TRBJ2-2, with 10 bases fitting TRBD2. The ends lost 6 bases at V and 17 bases at J; junction bases unmatched: 9. Germline V gene sequence: CDR1 MNHEY, CDR2 SVGAGI. This CDR3 contains 12 residues. CDR3 protein: CASRRIGTSEFF. CDR3 bases: TGTGCCAGCAGACGTATCGGGACTAGCGAATTTTTT.

The rearrangement uses TRBV19 and TRBJ1-1, with 8 bases matching TRBD1. The CDR3 runs to 16 residues. Unmatched junction bases numbered 5, after V lost 0 bases and J lost 2 bases. Germline V gives CDR1 LNHDA, CDR2 SQIVND (reference sequence). CDR3: CASSIDGTGVNTEAFF. Here the CDR3 DNA reads TGTGCCAGTAGTATAGATGGGACAGGTGTAAACACTGAAGCTTTCTTT.

This clone was detected ten times or more. V is TRBV3-1 (or the pseudogene TRBV3-2) and J is TRBJ1-6; 8 bases agree with TRBD1. V lost 6 bases to trimming and J lost 0 bases; unmatched junction nucleotides: 7. The CDR3 length is 17 residues. Germline loops: CDR1 LGHDT, CDR2 YNNKEL (reference sequence). CDR3 in amino acids: CASSLTGGNSYNSPLHF. The CDR3, as DNA: TGTGCCAGCAGTCTTACAGGGGGAAACTCCTATAATTCACCCCTCCACTTT.

The chain is built from TRBV5-1 and TRBJ2-3, with D maybe TRBD1 (6 bases). Trimming stripped 0 bases from V and 2 bases from J, with 10 bases between. The CDR3 is 15 residues long. Per the germline V gene, CDR1 is SGHRS and CDR2 is YFSETQ. The CDR3 sequence: CASSLVQGHTDTQYF. CDR3 coding DNA: TGCGCCAGCAGCTTGGTGCAGGGGCACACAGATACGCAGTATTTT.

This chain links TRBV5-1 with TRBJ2-2; 9 bases match TRBD2. CDR1 is SGHRS, CDR2 YFSETQ, per germline. This CDR3 spans 16 amino acids. The J segment lost 0 bases and the V segment lost 6 bases, leaving 6 bases of the junction unmatched. The CDR3 here is CASTEAGGTNTGELFF. CDR3 in DNA: TGCGCCAGCACCGAAGCGGGAGGAACGAACACCGGGGAGCTGTTTTTT.

The genes are TRBV28 and TRBJ1-2; 7 nucleotides match TRBD1. V trimming: 5 bases; J trimming: 8 bases; junction bases outside the gene matches: 8. Germline lookup yields CDR1 MDHEN and CDR2 SYDVKM. This CDR3 is 13 amino acids long. CDR3 amino acids: CASSPGTAEGYTF. The DNA for the CDR3 is TGTGCCAGCAGTCCCGGGACAGCCGAAGGCTACACCTTC.

The chain employs TRBV6-6 and TRBJ1-1, with 9 bases that match TRBD1. The ends lost 1 base at V and 0 bases at J; junction bases unmatched: 3. This CDR3 contains 16 residues. Per the germline V gene, CDR1 is MNHNY and CDR2 is SVGAGI (reference sequence). CDR3 sequence reads: CASSYFRDRVNTEAFF. CDR3 bases: TGTGCCAGCAGTTACTTCCGGGACAGGGTGAACACTGAAGCTTTCTTT.